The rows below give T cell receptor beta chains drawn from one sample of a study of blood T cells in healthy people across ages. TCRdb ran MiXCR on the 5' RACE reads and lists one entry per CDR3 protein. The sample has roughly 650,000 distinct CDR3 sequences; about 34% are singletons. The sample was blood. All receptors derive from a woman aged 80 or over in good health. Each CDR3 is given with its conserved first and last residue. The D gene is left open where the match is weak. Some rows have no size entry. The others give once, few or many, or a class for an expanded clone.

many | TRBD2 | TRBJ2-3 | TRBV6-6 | CASSDRGGTGTDTQYF | TGTGCCAGCAGCGATCGGGGGGGGACGGGCACAGATACGCAGTATTTT
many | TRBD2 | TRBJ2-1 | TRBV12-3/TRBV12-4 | CASSLRQAGGSNEQFF | TGTGCCAGCAGTCTTAGACAGGCGGGGGGGTCTAATGAGCAGTTCTTC
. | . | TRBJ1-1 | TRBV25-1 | CASRGRAPNTEAFF | TGTGCCAGCAGGGGCAGGGCACCGAACACTGAAGCTTTCTTT
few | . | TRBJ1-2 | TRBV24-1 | CATYVLIYCKPYGYTF | TGTGCCACCTACGTCCTGATCTATTGCAAGCCCTATGGCTACACCTTC
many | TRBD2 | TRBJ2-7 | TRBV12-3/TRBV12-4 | CASSRTSGGSGAYEQYF | TGTGCCAGCAGCCGGACTAGCGGGGGATCGGGGGCCTACGAGCAGTACTTC
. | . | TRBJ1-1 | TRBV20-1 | CSSTPINTEAFF | TGCAGTTCCACCCCGATTAACACTGAAGCTTTCTTT
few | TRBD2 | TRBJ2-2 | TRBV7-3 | CASSLGGLAGITGERFF | TGTGCCAGCAGCTTAGGGGGACTAGCGGGGATCACCGGGGAGCGGTTTTTT
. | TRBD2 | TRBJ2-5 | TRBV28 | CASSRRTSGGPGGKQETQYF | TGTGCCAGCAGTAGACGGACTAGCGGGGGGCCCGGGGGAAAGCAAGAGACCCAGTACTTC
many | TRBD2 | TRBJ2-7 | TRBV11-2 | CASSAQMTSGAHEQYF | TGTGCCAGCAGCGCCCAGATGACTAGCGGGGCCCACGAGCAGTACTTC
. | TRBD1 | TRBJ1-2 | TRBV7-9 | CASSPRDRGRDYTF | TGTGCCAGCAGCCCCCGGGACAGGGGCCGGGACTACACCTTC
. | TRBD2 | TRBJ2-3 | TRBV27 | CASSFFGVTSGSDTSTDTQYF | TGTGCCAGCAGTTTCTTTGGGGTGACTAGCGGGTCGGATACTAGCACAGATACGCAGTATTTT
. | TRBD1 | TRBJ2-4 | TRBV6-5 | CASSDDRVGLLRQYF | TGTGCCAGCAGTGACGACAGGGTCGGTCTTTTGCGGCAGTACTTC
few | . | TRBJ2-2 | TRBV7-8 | CASSLEGYTGERFF | TGTGCCAGCAGCTTAGAGGGTTACACCGGGGAGCGGTTTTTT
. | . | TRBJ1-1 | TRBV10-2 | CASSANTEAFF | TGCGCCAGCAGCGCTAACACTGAAGCTTTCTTT
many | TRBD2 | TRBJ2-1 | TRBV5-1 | CASSLASGANNEQFF | TGCGCCAGCAGCTTGGCTAGCGGGGCTAACAATGAGCAGTTCTTC
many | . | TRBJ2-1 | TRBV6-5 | CASSKGEPYNEQFF | TGTGCCAGCAGTAAGGGGGAGCCCTACAATGAGCAGTTCTTC
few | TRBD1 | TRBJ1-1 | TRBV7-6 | CASSLVSGQGFTEAFF | TGTGCCAGCAGCTTAGTTTCGGGACAGGGGTTCACTGAAGCTTTTTTT
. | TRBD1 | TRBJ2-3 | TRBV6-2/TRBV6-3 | CASSYGQGAPDTQYF | TGTGCCAGCAGTTACGGGCAGGGGGCCCCGGATACGCAGTATTTT
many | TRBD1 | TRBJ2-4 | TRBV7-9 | CASSFWTGGITDIQYF | TGTGCCAGCAGCTTCTGGACAGGGGGCATTACGGACATTCAGTACTTC
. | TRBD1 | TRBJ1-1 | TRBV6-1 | CASSEALVGQGRMNTEAFF | TGTGCCAGCAGTGAAGCTTTGGTCGGACAGGGGAGGATGAACACTGAAGCTTTCTTT
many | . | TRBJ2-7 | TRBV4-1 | CASSQDLWGTTTTYEQYF | TGCGCCAGCAGCCAAGATCTTTGGGGGACAACCACCACCTACGAGCAGTACTTC
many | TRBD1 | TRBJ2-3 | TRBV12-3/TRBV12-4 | CASSPGTGGADTQYF | TGTGCCAGCAGCCCCGGGACAGGGGGCGCAGATACGCAGTATTTT
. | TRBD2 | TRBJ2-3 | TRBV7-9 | CASSWIKGGGVQSTDTQYF | TGTGCCAGCAGCTGGATTAAGGGCGGGGGGGTCCAGAGCACAGATACGCAGTATTTT
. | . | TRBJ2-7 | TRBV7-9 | CASSRLYGGPYEQYF | TGTGCCAGCAGTCGATTATACGGGGGTCCCTACGAGCAGTACTTC
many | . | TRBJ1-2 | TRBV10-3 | CAINTLDSYGYTF | TGTGCCATCAATACCCTAGACAGCTATGGCTACACCTTC
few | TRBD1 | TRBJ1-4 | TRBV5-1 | CASRVSGTGDEKLFF | TGCGCCAGCAGGGTCTCCGGGACAGGGGACGAAAAACTGTTTTTT
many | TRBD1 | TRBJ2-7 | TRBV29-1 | CSVSGTGDLYEQYF | TGCAGCGTTTCCGGGACAGGGGATCTCTACGAGCAGTACTTC
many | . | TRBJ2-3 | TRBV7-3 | CASSPSLEGADTQYF | TGTGCCAGCAGCCCCTCACTCGAAGGGGCAGATACGCAGTATTTT
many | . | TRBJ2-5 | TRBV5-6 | CASSWVEETQYF | TGTGCCAGCAGCTGGGTGGAAGAGACCCAGTACTTC
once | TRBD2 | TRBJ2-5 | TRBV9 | CASSVAAWLAGGQETQYF | TGTGCCAGCAGCGTAGCCGCGTGGCTAGCGGGGGGACAAGAGACCCAGTACTTC
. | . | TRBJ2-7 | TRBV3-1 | CVSSQEGDRVYEQYF | TGTGTCAGCAGCCAAGAAGGGGACCGGGTCTACGAGCAGTACTTC
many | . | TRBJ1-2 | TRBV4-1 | CASSQDFEGIPNYGYTF | TGCGCCAGCAGCCAAGATTTTGAGGGAATCCCTAACTATGGCTACACCTTC
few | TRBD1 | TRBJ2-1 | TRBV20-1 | CSAQGQGSYNEQFF | TGCAGTGCCCAGGGACAGGGCTCCTACAATGAGCAGTTCTTC
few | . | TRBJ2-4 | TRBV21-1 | CASSKARVLWETRRAKNIQYF | TGTGCCAGCAGCAAAGCAAGGGTTTTATGGGAGACACGGAGGGCCAAAAACATTCAGTACTTC
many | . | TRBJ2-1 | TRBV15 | CATSRDQGNEQFF | TGTGCCACCAGCAGAGATCAGGGGAATGAGCAGTTCTTC
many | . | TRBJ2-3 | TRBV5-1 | CASSLGGARDTQYF | TGCGCCAGCAGCTTGGGGGGGGCGAGAGATACGCAGTATTTT